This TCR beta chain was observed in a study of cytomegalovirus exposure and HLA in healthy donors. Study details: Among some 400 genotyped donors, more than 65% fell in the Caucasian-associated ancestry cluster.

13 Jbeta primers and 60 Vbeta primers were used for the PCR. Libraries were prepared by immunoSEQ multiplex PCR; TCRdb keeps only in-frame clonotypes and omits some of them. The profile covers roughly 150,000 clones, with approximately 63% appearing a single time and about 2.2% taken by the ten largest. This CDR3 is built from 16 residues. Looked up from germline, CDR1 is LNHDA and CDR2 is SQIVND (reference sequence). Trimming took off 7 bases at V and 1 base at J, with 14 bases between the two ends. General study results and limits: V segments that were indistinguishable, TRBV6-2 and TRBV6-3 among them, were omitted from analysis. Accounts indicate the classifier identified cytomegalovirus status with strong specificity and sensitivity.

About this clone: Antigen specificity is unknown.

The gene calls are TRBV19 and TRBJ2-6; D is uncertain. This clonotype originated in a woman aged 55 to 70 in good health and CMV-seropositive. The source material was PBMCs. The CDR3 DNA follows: TGTGCCAGTACAGTCTTGGGCGAGTCTGGGGCCAACGTCCTGACTTTC. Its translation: CASTVLGESGANVLTF.